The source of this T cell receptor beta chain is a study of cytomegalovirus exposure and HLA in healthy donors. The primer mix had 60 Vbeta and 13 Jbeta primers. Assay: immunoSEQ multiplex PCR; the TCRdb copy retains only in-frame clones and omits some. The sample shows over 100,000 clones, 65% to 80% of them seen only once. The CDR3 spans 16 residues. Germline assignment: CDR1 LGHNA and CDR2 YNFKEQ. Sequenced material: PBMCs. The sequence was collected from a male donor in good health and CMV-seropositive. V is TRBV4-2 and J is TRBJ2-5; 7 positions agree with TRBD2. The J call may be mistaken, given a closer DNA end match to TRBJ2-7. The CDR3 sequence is CASSQDWASGSYEQYF. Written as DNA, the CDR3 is TGTGCCAGCAGCCAAGATTGGGCTAGCGGTTCCTACGAGCAGTACTTC.